This is a list of T cell receptor beta chains from one sample in a study of blood T cell repertoires in COVID-19. The protocol was immunoSEQ multiplex PCR, while the TCRdb copy is restricted to in-frame clones and leaves out a portion. The repertoire holds about 210,000 clones, with approximately 80% as singletons. Input material: peripheral blood. Receptor source: a woman of 80 years or more with COVID-19, enrolled during active disease. The CDR3 runs from the conserved cysteine through the conserved F or W. Each record gives: V gene, D gene, J gene, clone size, CDR3 DNA, CDR3 protein. The D gene is left open where the match is weak. Some rows have no size entry. The others give once, few or many, or a class for an expanded clone.

v_call: TRBV7-9; d_call: NA; j_call: TRBJ1-4; clone_size: NA; cdr3_nt: TGTGCCAGCAGCTTAGTGGAGTCAACTAATGAAAAACTGTTTTTT; cdr3_aa: CASSLVESTNEKLFF
v_call: TRBV19; d_call: NA; j_call: TRBJ1-5; clone_size: once; cdr3_nt: TGTGCCAGTAGTATAGATCTGTATCGGCCCCAGCATTTT; cdr3_aa: CASSIDLYRPQHF
v_call: TRBV18; d_call: NA; j_call: TRBJ1-3; clone_size: NA; cdr3_nt: TGTGCCAGCTCAACCAGGACAGTTCTCGGAAACACCATATATTTT; cdr3_aa: CASSTRTVLGNTIYF
v_call: TRBV12-3/TRBV12-4; d_call: NA; j_call: TRBJ2-2; clone_size: NA; cdr3_nt: TGTGCCAGCAGCCCTTATTACACCGGGGAGCTGTTTTTT; cdr3_aa: CASSPYYTGELFF
v_call: TRBV28; d_call: NA; j_call: TRBJ2-5; clone_size: NA; cdr3_nt: TGTGCCAGCAGTTACCTCCGGGAGACCCAGTACTTC; cdr3_aa: CASSYLRETQYF
v_call: TRBV2; d_call: NA; j_call: TRBJ2-2; clone_size: NA; cdr3_nt: TGTGCCAGCAGTGTCGTAAAGAACACCGGGGAGCTGTTTTTT; cdr3_aa: CASSVVKNTGELFF
v_call: TRBV29-1; d_call: TRBD2; j_call: TRBJ2-3; clone_size: NA; cdr3_nt: TGCAGCGGGGGCGGGACTAGCGGGGCCAGCACAGATACGCAGTATTTT; cdr3_aa: CSGGGTSGASTDTQYF
v_call: TRBV7-9; d_call: TRBD1; j_call: TRBJ1-1; clone_size: NA; cdr3_nt: TGTGCCAGCAGCCTTCGGGGACAGGGGAAGGCTTTCTTT; cdr3_aa: CASSLRGQGKAFF
v_call: TRBV5-1; d_call: TRBD2; j_call: TRBJ2-5; clone_size: once; cdr3_nt: TGCGCCAGCAGCCCGGGGGGGCCAGGGGAGACCCAGTACTTC; cdr3_aa: CASSPGGPGETQYF
v_call: TRBV11-2; d_call: TRBD1; j_call: TRBJ1-5; clone_size: NA; cdr3_nt: TGTGCCAGCAGCCCAAACCTCGGGACAGCTAGCAATCAGCCCCAGCATTTT; cdr3_aa: CASSPNLGTASNQPQHF
v_call: TRBV11-3; d_call: TRBD1; j_call: TRBJ1-1; clone_size: NA; cdr3_nt: TGTGCCAGCAGTAAGGGACAGGGATCGAACACTGAAGCTTTCTTT; cdr3_aa: CASSKGQGSNTEAFF
v_call: TRBV5-1; d_call: TRBD1; j_call: TRBJ1-1; clone_size: NA; cdr3_nt: TGCGCCAGCAGCCAGGGGGGCAGGGGAGACACTGAAGCTTTCTTT; cdr3_aa: CASSQGGRGDTEAFF
v_call: TRBV11-2; d_call: NA; j_call: TRBJ2-7; clone_size: NA; cdr3_nt: TGTGCCAGCAGCTCGGTCGGGGGAACGTACGAGCAGTACTTC; cdr3_aa: CASSSVGGTYEQYF
v_call: TRBV24-1; d_call: TRBD2; j_call: TRBJ2-1; clone_size: few; cdr3_nt: TGTGCCACCAGTGAACGGACTAGCGGGAGAATCTATGAGCAGTTCTTC; cdr3_aa: CATSERTSGRIYEQFF
v_call: TRBV11-1; d_call: NA; j_call: TRBJ2-3; clone_size: NA; cdr3_nt: TGTGCCAGCAGCTCCGGGAGCGTCACAGATACGCAGTATTTT; cdr3_aa: CASSSGSVTDTQYF
v_call: TRBV6-1; d_call: NA; j_call: TRBJ1-5; clone_size: NA; cdr3_nt: TGTGCCAGCAGTGAACGCCAAGGCAGGACCCAGCATTTT; cdr3_aa: CASSERQGRTQHF
v_call: TRBV7-2; d_call: TRBD2; j_call: TRBJ2-3; clone_size: NA; cdr3_nt: TGTGCCAGCAGCTTATGGAGCGGGGGGGCTAAAGATACGCAGTATTTT; cdr3_aa: CASSLWSGGAKDTQYF
v_call: TRBV6-5; d_call: TRBD1; j_call: TRBJ1-3; clone_size: NA; cdr3_nt: TGTGCCAGCAGGGACAGGGACCACTCTGGAAACACCATATATTTT; cdr3_aa: CASRDRDHSGNTIYF
v_call: TRBV4-1; d_call: TRBD1; j_call: TRBJ2-1; clone_size: NA; cdr3_nt: TGCGCCAGCAGCCAAGAAGGGGGACAGGCAAACTACAATGAGCAGTTCTTC; cdr3_aa: CASSQEGGQANYNEQFF
v_call: TRBV27; d_call: NA; j_call: TRBJ1-1; clone_size: NA; cdr3_nt: TGTGCCAGCAGTCCGGACCCAATCCGCGGGACTGAAGCTTTCTTT; cdr3_aa: CASSPDPIRGTEAFF
v_call: TRBV5-4; d_call: TRBD1; j_call: TRBJ1-1; clone_size: few; cdr3_nt: TGTGCCAGCAGTTCCGGGACAGCCCCTTTGAAGGCTTTGAACACTGAAGCTTTCTTT; cdr3_aa: CASSSGTAPLKALNTEAFF
v_call: TRBV5-1; d_call: NA; j_call: TRBJ2-1; clone_size: NA; cdr3_nt: TGCGCCAGCAGCTTGGCAATAGCTTCCTACAATGAGCAGTTCTTC; cdr3_aa: CASSLAIASYNEQFF
v_call: TRBV5-1; d_call: TRBD1; j_call: TRBJ2-5; clone_size: NA; cdr3_nt: TGCGCCAGCAGCTTACAGGGGACGGAGACCCAGTACTTC; cdr3_aa: CASSLQGTETQYF
v_call: TRBV19; d_call: NA; j_call: TRBJ2-7; clone_size: few; cdr3_nt: TGTGCCAGTAGTATCGGACACCTATACTCCTACGAGCAGTACTTC; cdr3_aa: CASSIGHLYSYEQYF
v_call: TRBV6-2/TRBV6-3; d_call: TRBD2; j_call: TRBJ2-1; clone_size: NA; cdr3_nt: TGTGCCAGCAGTTACTCGGGGATAGCGGGCTCAATCTCCAATGAGCAGTTCTTC; cdr3_aa: CASSYSGIAGSISNEQFF